At least ten counts were recorded for the clone carrying this T cell receptor beta chain. Its antigen is as yet unknown. This entry comes from a study of Graves' ophthalmopathy and Graves' hyperthyroidism. Moderately to severely active ophthalmopathy under 3 months, CAS at least 3, NOSPECS at least 4. Study-level results: Most thyroid-expanded clonotypes exceeding 0.001 frequency were also found in blood. A model of 13 signatures distinguished ophthalmopathy from stable hyperthyroidism at around 91% sensitivity and roughly 80% specificity. The model predicted ophthalmopathy progression with more than 70% sensitivity and around 72% specificity.

The CDR3 loop spans 14 amino acids. Germline CDR1 SGHDN, CDR2 FVKESK. V was trimmed by 0 bases and J by 6 bases, leaving 10 bases between them. Amplification from RNA transcripts yielded the TCR beta CDR3 regions. The library came from an HTBI-primed first-round RT-PCR and a second-round multiplex PCR. Using its own MiXCR run on the multiplex PCR reads, TCRdb lists one record per CDR3 protein. The sample holds 45,000 to 60,000 distinct CDR3 sequences, less than 55% seen once. J is TRBJ2-3 and V is TRBV14, with a tentative D call TRBD2 (5 bases). Sequencing was carried out using peripheral blood. The source of this sequence is an adult woman with Graves' ophthalmopathy. CDR3 in amino acids: CASSQDRGSDTQYF. In DNA, the CDR3 is TGTGCCAGCAGCCAAGACCGCGGGTCGGATACGCAGTATTTT.